The T cell receptor (beta chain) described here comes from a study of T-cell memory formation after mild COVID-19. General observations from the study: Shrinking CD4+ clones were chiefly CM and EM; CD8+ ones were chiefly EMRA.

Via MiXCR, TCRdb re-called the 5' RACE reads, giving one row per CDR3 protein. The table shows 400,000 to 550,000 distinct CDR3 sequences, with roughly 23% occurring only once. Turning to this clonotype: Its matching antigen is unknown.

The V gene's germline CDR1 is SGHNT and CDR2 YYREEE (reference sequence). CDR3 length: 15 amino acids. V lost 4 bases to trimming and J lost 0 bases, with 14 bases between them. V gene TRBV5-4 combines with J gene TRBJ2-7; perhaps TRBD1 as D (6 bases). Sequenced: PBMCs or a T cell subset sorted from them (not recorded which). The sequence was collected from an adult woman who had mild COVID-19 (a few samples of this study predate the infection). Cell type and time point are not known. CDR3 loop: CASSRGQWSSYEQYF. The CDR3 DNA sequence: TGTGCCAGCAGCCGTGGACAGTGGAGCTCCTACGAGCAGTACTTC.